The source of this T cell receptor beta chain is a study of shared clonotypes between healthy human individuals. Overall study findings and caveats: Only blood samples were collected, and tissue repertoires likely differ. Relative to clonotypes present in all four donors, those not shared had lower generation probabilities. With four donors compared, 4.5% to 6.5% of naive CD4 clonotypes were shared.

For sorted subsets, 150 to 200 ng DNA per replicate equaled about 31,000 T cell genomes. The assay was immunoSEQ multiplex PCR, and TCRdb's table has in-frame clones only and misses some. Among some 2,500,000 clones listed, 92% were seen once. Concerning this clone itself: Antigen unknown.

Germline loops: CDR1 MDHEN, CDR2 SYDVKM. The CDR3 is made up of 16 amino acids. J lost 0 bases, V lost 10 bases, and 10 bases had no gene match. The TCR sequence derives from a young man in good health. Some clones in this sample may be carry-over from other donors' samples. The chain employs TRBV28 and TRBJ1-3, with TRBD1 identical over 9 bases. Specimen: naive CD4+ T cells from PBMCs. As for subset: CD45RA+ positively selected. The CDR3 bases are TGTGCCATCTTGGGACAGGGCCTATCCTCTGGAAACACCATATATTTT. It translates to CAILGQGLSSGNTIYF.